The TCR beta chain under discussion was sequenced for a study of blood T cell repertoires in COVID-19. Measured with immunoSEQ multiplex PCR; TCRdb has only the in-frame clones, and not every one. This repertoire shows under 250,000 clones, roughly 85% found once; its top ten account for around 2.5%. CDR3 length: 14 residues. Germline V gene lookup returns CDR1 LGHDT and CDR2 YNNKEL (reference sequence). V trimming: 3 bases; J trimming: 6 bases; junction bases outside the gene matches: 5. One Seattle source followed patients from active infection through their disease course. The specimen was peripheral blood. This TCR came from a woman between 65 and 79 years old with COVID-19, enrolled during active disease. The chain is built from TRBV3-1 (or the pseudogene TRBV3-2) and TRBJ2-5; 9 nucleotides match TRBD1. The CDR3 region is CASSQVGQGKTQYF. DNA of the CDR3: TGTGCCAGCAGCCAGGTGGGACAGGGAAAGACCCAGTACTTC.